Presented here are 24 T cell receptor beta chains from one specimen sequenced in a study of T-cell memory formation after mild COVID-19. MiXCR was run by TCRdb on the 5' RACE reads, yielding one entry per CDR3 protein. The sample carries around 390,000 distinct CDR3 sequences, 16% recorded once. Sequencing used PBMCs or a T cell subset sorted from them (not recorded which). Receptors were obtained from a young man who had mild COVID-19 (a few samples of this study predate the infection). Cell type and time point are not known.

The chain uses TRBV7-2 and TRBJ1-4, with D possibly matching TRBD1 (5 bases). CDR1 and CDR2 (germline): SGHTA, FQGNSA. V lost 5 bases and J 2 bases, leaving 12 bases between the germline ends. The CDR3 sequence is 15 residues long. For the CDR3, the DNA is TGTGCCAGCAGCACATGGGGGACTACTAATGAAAAACTGTTTTTT. The encoded protein is CASSTWGTTNEKLFF.

This clonotype was found a few times. V gene TRBV7-2 combines with J gene TRBJ2-5; a weak D match, TRBD1 (5 bases). The CDR3 consists of 14 residues. Deletions cut 5 bases from V and 1 base from J, with 11 bases between. Germline CDR1 and CDR2: SGHTA and FQGNSA. CDR3 DNA sequence: TGTGCCAGCAGCCCAGACAGTCTCCAAGAGACCCAGTACTTC. The encoded protein is CASSPDSLQETQYF.

This clonotype has more than one count but fewer than ten. V and J are TRBV12-3 or TRBV12-4 and TRBJ1-1; D gene unclear. V lost 2 bases to trimming and J lost 8 bases, with 9 bases between them. The CDR3 has 12 residues. The CDR3, as DNA: TGTGCCAGCAGTTTATTTATAGGAGAAGCTTTCTTT. Translating it yields CASSLFIGEAFF.

This clonotype occurred a few times. The chain is built from TRBV18 and TRBJ2-1; TRBD2 is a possible D gene (5 bases). This CDR3 is 13 amino acids long. Germline V gene data show CDR1 as KGHSH and CDR2 as LQKENI. V dropped 2 bases and J dropped 8 bases, with 10 bases sitting between them. CDR3 protein: CASSPFRRDEQFF. In nucleotides, the CDR3 is TGTGCCAGCTCACCATTTCGGCGGGATGAGCAGTTCTTC.

Ten or more counts support this clonotype. A read error may produce the germline difference seen at one junction end. The genes are TRBV3-1 and TRBJ2-2; tentatively, D is TRBD1 (5 bases). This CDR3 comprises 12 residues. Germline V lookup: CDR1 LGHDT, CDR2 YNNKEL (reference sequence). The CDR3: CASSQGAGELFF. The CDR3 coding sequence is TGCGCCAGCAGCCAAGGGGCCGGGGAGCTGTTTTTT. Together with reference TRBV3-1 and TRBJ2-2, the CDR3 gives the full variable domain: DTAVSQTPKYLVTQMGNDKSIKCEQNLGHDTMYWYKQDSKKFLKIMFSYNNKELIINETVPNRFSPKSPDKAHLNLHINSLELGDSAVYFCASSQGAGELFFGEGSRLTVL.

In its sample, this clonotype was seen a few times. The V call is TRBV27, the J call TRBJ1-1, with 9 bases fitting TRBD1. There are 13 residues in the CDR3. The V gene end was trimmed by 10 bases and the J gene end by 3 bases; junction bases not matched to a gene: 6. From germline, CDR1 is MNHEY and CDR2 SMNVEV (reference sequence). The CDR3 region is CATIDRGDTEAFF. The CDR3 region has the DNA TGTGCCACCATCGACAGGGGGGACACTGAAGCTTTCTTT.

This clonotype has a handful of counts. V usage is TRBV12-3 or TRBV12-4 and J usage is TRBJ2-1; 10 bases fit TRBD2. CDR3 length: 16 amino acids. J lost 8 bases, V lost 5 bases, and 12 bases had no gene match. The CDR3 DNA follows: TGTGCCAGCAGTCCCTATACTAGCGGGGAAGGGTATGAGCAGTTCTTC. It encodes CASSPYTSGEGYEQFF.

There are many counts of this clonotype. This chain joins TRBV3-1 and TRBJ2-1; no clear D. V was pared by 4 bases and J by 1 base, with 8 bases between. CDR1 LGHDT and CDR2 YNNKEL come from the germline V gene (reference sequence). The CDR3 is made up of 14 amino acids. The CDR3 spells CASSRTESYNEQFF. CDR3 DNA: TGTGCCAGCAGCCGTACAGAGTCCTACAATGAGCAGTTCTTC.

The genes are TRBV19 and TRBJ2-3, with D unclear. This CDR3 is 14 amino acids long. From germline, CDR1 is LNHDA and CDR2 SQIVND (reference sequence). V was trimmed by 5 bases and J by 6 bases, leaving 15 bases between them. CDR3 sequence reads: CASSVIGSVDTQYF. CDR3 nucleotides: TGTGCCAGTAGTGTAATAGGTTCGGTCGATACGCAGTATTTT.

This clonotype was seen a few times. The V call is TRBV4-1, the J call TRBJ2-6; 12 bases line up with TRBD2. Germline CDR1 reads MGHRA; CDR2 reads YSYEKL. The length of the CDR3 is 16 residues. The V gene end was trimmed by 4 bases and the J gene end by 2 bases; junction bases not matched to a gene: 0. The CDR3 loop is CASSRTSGAGANVLTF. CDR3 sequence (DNA): TGCGCCAGCAGCCGGACTAGCGGGGCTGGGGCCAACGTCCTGACTTTC.

This sequence joins TRBV5-1 and TRBJ2-3, with D perhaps TRBD1 (6 bases). Trimming removed 4 bases at V and 1 base at J, with 16 bases between. Germline V lookup: CDR1 SGHRS, CDR2 YFSETQ. The CDR3 totals 16 residues. The CDR3 DNA follows: TGCGCCAGCAGCCTCTATGGACAGCTCGGCACAGATACGCAGTATTTT. It translates to CASSLYGQLGTDTQYF.

This clonotype was found many times. V usage is TRBV7-2 and J usage is TRBJ2-7; 7 bases line up with TRBD1. CDR1 and CDR2 (germline): SGHTA, FQGNSA. The V segment lost 5 bases and the J segment 4 bases; nucleotides outside the gene matches: 5. The CDR3 is 13 amino acids. The CDR3 DNA reads TGTGCCAGCAGCCGGGGACAGACGTACGAGCAGTACTTC. Protein product: CASSRGQTYEQYF.

The chain has TRBV7-9 and TRBJ1-3; the match to TRBD1 covers 7 bases. In germline, CDR1 is SEHNR, CDR2 FQNEAQ (reference sequence). This CDR3 comprises 16 residues. V lost 2 bases to trimming and J lost 0 bases; unmatched junction nucleotides: 4. The CDR3 coding sequence is TGTGCCAGCAGCTTAAGGGGACAGAGCTCTGGAAACACCATATATTTT. Its protein is CASSLRGQSSGNTIYF.

The sample holds many counts of this clonotype. V usage is TRBV7-2 and J usage is TRBJ2-3; TRBD2 is a possible D gene (5 bases). Germline CDR1 and CDR2: SGHTA and FQGNSA. The CDR3 loop spans 14 amino acids. Trimming left V 2 bases short and J 1 base short, with 7 bases between. CDR3 loop: CASSLNGGTDTQYF. The CDR3, as DNA: TGTGCCAGCAGCTTAAACGGGGGCACAGATACGCAGTATTTT.

The V gene is TRBV20-1, the J gene TRBJ2-3; TRBD2 is a possible D gene (6 bases). The CDR3 loop spans 14 amino acids. Trimming pared 6 bases from V and 0 bases from J, leaving 13 bases between. Germline V gene lookup returns CDR1 DFQATT and CDR2 SNEGSKA (reference sequence). The CDR3 loop reads CSADSGTSTDTQYF. CDR3 in DNA: TGCAGTGCAGATAGCGGAACTAGCACAGATACGCAGTATTTT.

This clonotype showed up just a few times. The genes are TRBV28 and TRBJ2-3, with TRBD2 matching over 8 bases. The J segment lost 1 base and the V segment lost 6 bases, leaving 9 bases of the junction unmatched. Germline V gives CDR1 MDHEN, CDR2 SYDVKM. CDR3 length: 16 amino acids. The CDR3 loop is CASSLTGLVGTDTQYF. CDR3 nucleotides: TGTGCCAGCAGCCTGACGGGACTAGTCGGCACAGATACGCAGTATTTT.

CDR3 in DNA: TGTGCCAGCAGCGTAGGGAGTAGCAATCAGCCCCAGCATTTT. Protein: CASSVGSSNQPQHF. The chain is built from TRBV9 and TRBJ1-5; D gene ambiguous. This CDR3 has 14 amino acids. V gave up 0 bases and J gave up 0 bases, with 4 bases separating them. The germline CDR1 and CDR2 sequences are SGDLS and YYNGEE.

J is TRBJ2-7 and V is TRBV7-8, with D unresolved. Germline assignment: CDR1 SGHVS and CDR2 FQNEAQ. V was trimmed by 0 bases and J by 5 bases, leaving 14 bases between them. The CDR3 contains 15 residues. The CDR3 sequence is CASSLAAGLIHEQYF. CDR3 coding DNA: TGTGCCAGCAGCTTAGCGGCAGGTTTAATCCACGAGCAGTACTTC.

This clonotype was found a few times. The chain employs TRBV7-6 and TRBJ2-7; TRBD2 might be the D (6 bases). V was trimmed by 2 bases and J by 3 bases, leaving 11 bases between them. Germline V gene lookup returns CDR1 SGHVS and CDR2 FNYEAQ. The CDR3 has 14 amino acids. The DNA for the CDR3 is TGTGCCAGCAGCTTACTGGGGACTCACTACGAGCAGTACTTC. Encoded protein: CASSLLGTHYEQYF.

V gene TRBV6-5 combines with J gene TRBJ1-2; D remains unclear. V dropped 6 bases and J dropped 3 bases, with 11 bases sitting between them. Germline V lookup: CDR1 MNHEY, CDR2 SVGAGI. This CDR3 has 13 residues. The chain's CDR3 is CASRTKRDYGYTF. CDR3 coding DNA: TGTGCCAGCAGGACCAAGAGGGACTATGGCTACACCTTC.

On this clonotype itself: The CDR3 end shows no conserved phenylalanine or tryptophan, and so a read error is likely. The DNA is left out, because the CDR3 cannot be placed on it with certainty; the CDR3 is given as TCRdb lists it. The V call is TRBV6-5, the J call TRBJ2-7. Per the germline V gene, CDR1 is MNHEY and CDR2 is SVGAGI. The CDR3 spans 9 amino acids, including both terminal residues. The CDR3 region is CASRKGSSD.

The rearrangement links TRBV2 to TRBJ1-5, with D possibly TRBD1 on 5 matching bases. The V end was cut by 5 bases, the J end by 5 bases, with 13 bases between. This CDR3 spans 14 amino acids. Germline loops: CDR1 SNHLY, CDR2 FYNNEI. The CDR3 coding sequence is TGTGCCAGCAGTTGGGGGGGTCGGGATCAGCCCCAGCATTTT. This codes for CASSWGGRDQPQHF.

J is TRBJ2-4 and V is TRBV5-1, with TRBD2 identical over 9 bases. V shed 0 bases, J shed 10 bases, and the junction held 17 bases outside the gene matches. CDR3 length: 18 residues. Germline CDR1 reads SGHRS; CDR2 reads YFSETQ. The DNA of the CDR3 is TGCGCCAGCAGCTTGGACCTAGCGGGGCCGGGGGCTAGGGGTATTCAGTACTTC. This sequence encodes CASSLDLAGPGARGIQYF. Full variable domain (outside the CDR3, taken from reference TRBV5-1 and TRBJ2-4): KAGVTQTPRYLIKTRGQQVTLSCSPISGHRSVSWYQQTPGQGLQFLFEYFSETQRNKGNFPGRFSGRQFSNSRSEMNVSTLELGDSALYLCASSLDLAGPGARGIQYFGAGTRLSVL.

The chain uses TRBV7-9 and TRBJ1-1, with 9 bases lining up with TRBD1. The V segment lost 4 bases and the J segment 0 bases; nucleotides outside the gene matches: 0. The CDR3 length is 14 residues. Germline V gene data show CDR1 as SEHNR and CDR2 as FQNEAQ (reference sequence). The CDR3: CASSWDRVNTEAFF. The CDR3, as DNA: TGTGCCAGCAGCTGGGACAGGGTGAACACTGAAGCTTTCTTT.